The 21 T cell receptor beta chains reported below all come from one sample, sequenced in a study of shared clonotypes between healthy human individuals. Terminally differentiated effector memory CD45RA+ cells were excluded from the naive CD8 cells, which were CD45RO-negative and positively selected for CCR7. The repertoire was sequenced with immunoSEQ multiplex PCR; TCRdb's copy has only in-frame clones and lacks some. The sample has about 870,000 clones; more than 85% are singletons. Sequenced material: naive CD8+ T cells sorted from blood. Receptor source: a man aged 25 to 40 in good health.

The chain employs TRBV4-1 and TRBJ2-7, with a tentative D call TRBD1 (6 bases). Germline assignment: CDR1 MGHRA and CDR2 YSYEKL. V was clipped by 2 bases and J by 3 bases, with 14 bases between them. The CDR3 sequence is 15 residues long. CDR3 sequence reads: CASSQRSQGIYEQYF. CDR3 sequence (DNA): TGCGCCAGCAGCCAAAGGTCCCAGGGGATCTACGAGCAGTACTTC.

The chain links TRBV9 to TRBJ2-1, with 9 bases that match TRBD1. Trimming took 2 bases from V and 8 from J; bases not matched to a gene: 17. The CDR3 length is 18 residues. CDR1 SGDLS and CDR2 YYNGEE come from the germline V gene. The CDR3 DNA sequence: TGTGCCAGCAGCGTCAAGGGAAGAGGCGGGACAGGGAAGGATGAGCAGTTCTTC. It codes for CASSVKGRGGTGKDEQFF.

The V and J genes are TRBV11-3 and TRBJ2-5, with 7 bases matching TRBD2. From germline, CDR1 is SGHNT and CDR2 YENEEA. V was pared by 6 bases and J by 6 bases, with 7 bases of the junction left unmatched. This CDR3 is 13 amino acids long. CDR3 nucleotide sequence: TGTGCCAGCAGTCGCCGGGGGGAACAGACCCAGTACTTC. It codes for CASSRRGEQTQYF.

The CDR3 region has the DNA TGTGCCAGCAGCTTTTACGTCGGCAATGAGCAGTTCTTC. Amino acids: CASSFYVGNEQFF. This rearrangement joins TRBV7-2 to TRBJ2-1; D ambiguous. Trimming took 3 bases from V and 6 from J, leaving 9 bases between them. The CDR3 covers 13 residues. Germline V CDR1 and CDR2: SGHTA, FQGNSA.

The chain uses TRBV28 and TRBJ2-3; 11 nucleotides align to TRBD2. Germline V gives CDR1 MDHEN, CDR2 SYDVKM. The CDR3 extends over 16 amino acids. After removal of 6 bases from V and 2 bases from J, the junction contained 7 bases not matched to a gene. Here the CDR3 DNA reads TGTGCCAGCAGACCCCAGGGACTAGCGGACACAGATACGCAGTATTTT. It translates to CASRPQGLADTDTQYF. Variable domain in full (rest from reference TRBV28 and TRBJ2-3): DVKVTQSSRYLVKRTGEKVFLECVQDMDHENMFWYRQDPGLGLRLIYFSYDVKMKEKGDIPEGYSVSREKKERFSLILESASTNQTSMYLCASRPQGLADTDTQYFGPGTRLTVL.

This chain links TRBV13 with TRBJ2-4; D not resolved. Germline V gene sequence: CDR1 PRHDT, CDR2 FYEKMQ (reference sequence). V was clipped by 0 bases and J by 1 base, with 7 bases between them. The CDR3 covers 15 residues. CDR3 sequence reads: CASSLGLRAKNIQYF. In DNA, the CDR3 is TGTGCCAGCAGCTTAGGCCTCCGGGCCAAAAACATTCAGTACTTC. The entire variable domain, with the rest obtained from reference TRBV13 and TRBJ2-4, is as follows: AAGVIQSPRHLIKEKRETATLKCYPIPRHDTVYWYQQGPGQDPQFLISFYEKMQSDKGSIPDRFSAQQFSDYHSELNMSSLELGDSALYFCASSLGLRAKNIQYFGAGTRLSVL.

The gene calls are TRBV7-9 and TRBJ1-1; the D is unclear. This CDR3 is 16 amino acids long. CDR1 and CDR2 (germline): SEHNR, FQNEAQ (reference sequence). The V end lost 4 bases, the J end lost 1 base, and 16 bases lay between the germline ends. CDR3 in amino acids: CASSSPEDGRNTEAFF. The CDR3 nucleotides are TGTGCCAGCAGCTCTCCGGAGGACGGGAGGAACACTGAAGCTTTCTTT.

This clone has just a few counts. V and J are TRBV7-6 and TRBJ2-7; perhaps TRBD2 as D (6 bases). The length of the CDR3 is 13 residues. V gave up 5 bases and J gave up 6 bases, with 14 bases separating them. The germline V gene has CDR1 SGHVS and CDR2 FNYEAQ. This CDR3 reads CASSPRYGSEQYF. The CDR3, as DNA: TGTGCCAGCAGCCCCAGGTACGGGAGCGAGCAGTACTTC.

V and J are TRBV5-3 and TRBJ2-4; 7 nucleotides match TRBD1. TRBV5-3 is placed among ORFs of uncertain function. V lost 1 base, J lost 8 bases, and 6 bases stayed unmatched. CDR3 length: 14 amino acids. The CDR3 DNA follows: TGTGCCAGAAGCTTGCAGGGGGACATTTACATTCAGTACTTC. It encodes CARSLQGDIYIQYF.

The rearrangement links TRBV28 to TRBJ2-2, with no clear D. This CDR3 comprises 17 residues. Trimming took off 4 bases at V and 0 bases at J, with 15 bases between the two ends. Germline V gene data show CDR1 as MDHEN and CDR2 as SYDVKM. The CDR3 loop reads CASSSHQTLANTGELFF. The DNA for the CDR3 is TGTGCCAGCAGTTCTCACCAAACTTTAGCGAACACCGGGGAGCTGTTTTTT.

The rearrangement uses TRBV5-1 and TRBJ2-7; tentatively, D is TRBD1 (8 bases). This CDR3 comprises 16 residues. V was cut by 4 bases and J by 3 bases, with 20 bases left in between. CDR1 is SGHRS and CDR2 is YFSETQ in the germline V gene. The CDR3 reads CASSGGDRPLGYEQYF. In DNA, the CDR3 is TGCGCCAGCAGCGGGGGGGACAGGCCTCTTGGCTACGAGCAGTACTTC.

This clone has just one count. This sequence joins TRBV2 and TRBJ2-3; D is uncertain. Trimming pared 5 bases from V and 2 bases from J, leaving 8 bases between. The CDR3 spans 13 residues. Germline V gene data show CDR1 as SNHLY and CDR2 as FYNNEI. The CDR3 region has the DNA TGTGCCAGCAGTTCAGACCCCACAGATACGCAGTATTTT. This gives the protein CASSSDPTDTQYF.

The chain recombines TRBV6-5 with TRBJ2-1; no firm D call. The germline CDR1 and CDR2 sequences are MNHEY and SVGAGI. This CDR3 has 12 residues. The V end was cut by 6 bases, the J end by 7 bases, with 10 bases between. The CDR3 nucleotides read TGTGCCAGCAGCAGAATCTTGAATGAGCAGTTCTTC. Its protein is CASSRILNEQFF.

DNA for the CDR3: TGCGCCAGCAGCCAAGAGACAGGGGCCGGGGGGGATACGCAGTATTTT. It is translated as CASSQETGAGGDTQYF. The V and J genes are TRBV4-1 and TRBJ2-3; possible D gene TRBD1, 8 bases. The CDR3 has 16 amino acids. Looked up from germline, CDR1 is MGHRA and CDR2 is YSYEKL. The V gene lost 0 bases and the J gene lost 6 bases, with 16 bases spanning the gap.

The chain couples TRBV30 to TRBJ2-3; D might be TRBD2 (5 bases). This CDR3 is 14 amino acids long. The germline V gene has CDR1 GTSNPN and CDR2 SVGIG (reference sequence). V shed 4 bases and J shed 0 bases, with 11 bases lying between them. The CDR3 bases are TGTGCCTGGAATGAGGGAGCAAGCACAGATACGCAGTATTTT. It is translated as CAWNEGASTDTQYF.

The chain combines TRBV5-1 with TRBJ1-1; the D is unclear. The CDR3 runs 15 residues. The ends were cut back, 0 bases at V and 9 bases at J, with 18 bases in the middle. The germline V gene encodes CDR1 SGHRS and CDR2 YFSETQ. CDR3 loop: CASSLEGQTKDKAFF. CDR3 bases: TGCGCCAGCAGCTTGGAAGGGCAGACTAAGGATAAAGCTTTCTTT.

The DNA for the CDR3 is TGTGCCAGCAAGGCCCCGGGGAGTTACGAGCAGTACTTC. Translating it yields CASKAPGSYEQYF. J is TRBJ2-7 and V is TRBV2, with D perhaps matching TRBD2 (5 bases). Deletions cut 7 bases from V and 4 bases from J, with 14 bases between. This CDR3 has 13 amino acids. Germline CDR1 reads SNHLY; CDR2 reads FYNNEI. Full variable domain (outside the CDR3, taken from reference TRBV2 and TRBJ2-7): EPEVTQTPSHQVTQMGQEVILRCVPISNHLYFYWYRQILGQKVEFLVSFYNNEISEKSEIFDDQFSVERPDGSNFTLKIRSTKLEDSAMYFCASKAPGSYEQYFGPGTRLTVT.

This rearrangement joins TRBV27 to TRBJ2-5, with 8 bases aligning to TRBD1. Germline-derived CDR1 and CDR2 are MNHEY and SMNVEV (reference sequence). The CDR3 is made up of 14 amino acids. Unmatched junction bases numbered 2, after V lost 0 bases and J lost 5 bases. DNA of the CDR3: TGTGCCAGCAGTTTATCCGACAGGGGCGAGACCCAGTACTTC. Protein sequence: CASSLSDRGETQYF.

The V and J genes are TRBV6-1 and TRBJ2-3; 8 bases map to TRBD1. CDR1 is MNHNS and CDR2 is SASEGT in the germline V gene. This CDR3 is 15 amino acids long. The V gene end was trimmed by 5 bases and the J gene end by 2 bases; junction bases not matched to a gene: 6. CDR3 sequence (DNA): TGTGCCAGCAGTAACGGACAGGGCGACACAGATACGCAGTATTTT. Amino acid sequence: CASSNGQGDTDTQYF.

The V and J genes are TRBV29-1 and TRBJ2-5; D is undetermined. The CDR3 runs to 11 residues. The V end lost 0 bases, the J end lost 6 bases, and 5 bases lay between the germline ends. Germline CDR1 is SQVTM and CDR2 is ANQGSEA. This CDR3 is CSVEDEKTQYF. For the CDR3, the DNA is TGCAGCGTTGAAGATGAGAAGACCCAGTACTTC.

The V gene is TRBV7-8, the J gene TRBJ1-5, with 10 bases identical to TRBD1. This CDR3 contains 16 residues. Germline CDR1 is SGHVS and CDR2 is FQNEAQ. Germline trimming cut 4 bases from V and 7 bases from J; bases unmatched to any gene: 10. The chain's CDR3 is CASSSSGTGVRQPQHF. Here the CDR3 DNA reads TGTGCCAGCAGCTCCTCCGGGACAGGGGTCAGGCAGCCCCAGCATTTT.